This TCR beta chain was sequenced in a study of control samples from healthy donors and cancer patients. TCRdb's table, derived via immunoSEQ multiplex PCR, lists solely in-frame clones and lacks some. The sample holds approximately 100,000 clones, roughly 90% seen once. CDR1 is SGHRS and CDR2 is YFSETQ in the germline V gene. CDR3 length: 14 amino acids. Between the trimmed V and J ends, which lost 5 bases and 4 bases, there was a span of 13 bases. This chain links TRBV5-1 with TRBJ2-1; a weak D match, TRBD2 (6 bases). The clonotype was recovered from a man aged 25 to 40 in good health. The specimen sequenced was blood. The CDR3 here is CASRSGETYNEQFF. Here the CDR3 DNA reads TGCGCCAGCAGGTCGGGAGAGACGTACAATGAGCAGTTCTTC.